What follows is one T cell receptor (beta chain) and its context. The protocol was immunoSEQ multiplex PCR, while the TCRdb copy is restricted to in-frame clones and leaves out a portion. The sample includes about 180,000 clones, approximately 80% of them seen just once. The ends lost 6 bases at V and 5 bases at J; junction bases unmatched: 8. CDR3 size: 16 residues. Germline V CDR1 and CDR2: SGHNT, YENEEA. The sample belongs to a study of blood T cell repertoires in COVID-19. Sequenced: PBMCs or T cells enriched from blood (not recorded which). The TCR was taken from a man in his sixties who had been exposed to COVID-19. V is TRBV11-3 and J is TRBJ2-2, with 11 bases lining up with TRBD2. CDR3 loop: CASRHTSGRNTGELFF. The DNA for the CDR3 is TGTGCCAGCAGGCACACTAGCGGGAGAAATACCGGGGAGCTGTTTTTT. Complete variable domain (other parts from reference TRBV11-3 and TRBJ2-2): EAGVVQSPRYKIIEKKQPVAFWCNPISGHNTLYWYLQNLGQGPELLIRYENEEAVDDSQLPKDRFSAERLKGVDSTLKIQPAELGDSAVYLCASRHTSGRNTGELFFGEGSRLTVL.